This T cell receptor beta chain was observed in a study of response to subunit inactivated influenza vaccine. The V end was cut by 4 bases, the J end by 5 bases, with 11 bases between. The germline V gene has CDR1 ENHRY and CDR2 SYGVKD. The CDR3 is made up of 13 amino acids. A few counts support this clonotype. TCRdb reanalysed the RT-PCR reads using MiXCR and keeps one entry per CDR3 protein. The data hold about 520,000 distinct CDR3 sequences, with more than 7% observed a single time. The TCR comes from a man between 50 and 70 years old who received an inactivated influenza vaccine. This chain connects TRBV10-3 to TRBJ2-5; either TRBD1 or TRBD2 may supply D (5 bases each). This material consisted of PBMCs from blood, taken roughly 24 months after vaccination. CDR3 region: CAISAVWGETQYF. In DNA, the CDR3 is TGTGCCATCAGTGCCGTGTGGGGGGAGACCCAGTACTTC.